The TCR beta chain under discussion was sequenced for a study of post-analysis software for immune sequencing data. Study-wide context: The patients showed relapsing-remitting, secondary progressive and progressive-relapsing multiple sclerosis courses.

The CDR3 consists of 17 residues. With 0 bases clipped from V and 3 bases from J, the junction kept 9 bases outside the gene matches. Germline values: CDR1 SGHRS, CDR2 YFSETQ. As regards this clonotype: Antigen specificity is unknown.

cDNA libraries for TCR beta contained unique molecular identifiers. TCRdb re-derived calls from the PCR reads in MiXCR, one entry per CDR3 protein. The data show roughly 580,000 distinct CDR3 sequences, about 40% seen once. Broader study findings: Relative to controls, patients had about 5 TRBV segments at higher frequency, with TRBV5-6, TRBV5-1 and TRBV20-1 among these. When compared against controls, multiple sclerosis patients showed significantly lower normalized Chao1 diversity. Under the F measure, samples that were prepared in one batch clustered strongly together.

This TCR was sampled from a girl aged 5-17 years with multiple sclerosis. What was sequenced was blood. The J gene is TRBJ2-7, the V gene TRBV5-1; 10 bases match TRBD2. This CDR3 reads CASSLEGLAGAGYEQYF. The CDR3 DNA reads as TGCGCCAGCAGCTTGGAGGGGCTAGCGGGGGCAGGCTACGAGCAGTACTTC.